Each of the 27 T cell receptor beta chains below was sequenced from the same sample in a study of OX40 agonist ivuxolimab in advanced cancers. Repertoires were generated with immunoSEQ multiplex PCR, while TCRdb's copy carries only in-frame clones and drops some. There are roughly 130,000 clones in the sample; about 93% occur only once, and approximately 0.15% lies in the top ten. The sequenced sample was CD4+ or CD8+ T cells sorted from blood, obtained in a trial of the OX40 agonist ivuxolimab. These TCRs come from an adult with an advanced solid tumor such as melanoma, head and neck, liver or kidney cancer.

The chain has TRBV5-1 and TRBJ1-2; no clear D gene. CDR3 length: 13 amino acids. Germline V gene sequence: CDR1 SGHRS, CDR2 YFSETQ. Trimming removed 4 bases at V and 4 bases at J, with 11 bases between. The CDR3 loop reads CASSGGNTYGYTF. In nucleotides, the CDR3 is TGCGCCAGCAGCGGCGGAAACACCTATGGCTACACCTTC.

As DNA, the CDR3 is TGCGCCAGCAGTCCTACTAGCGGGGCCTACAATGAGCAGTTCTTC. It yields the protein CASSPTSGAYNEQFF. The V gene is TRBV5-1, the J gene TRBJ2-1; TRBD2 matches 10 bases. The J segment lost 2 bases and the V segment lost 5 bases, leaving 4 bases of the junction unmatched. The length of the CDR3 is 15 residues. Germline assignment: CDR1 SGHRS and CDR2 YFSETQ.

The chain carries TRBV11-2 and TRBJ1-1, with 10 bases matching TRBD1. CDR1 and CDR2 (germline): SGHAT, FQNNGV. The ends lost 1 base at V and 3 bases at J; junction bases unmatched: 5. CDR3 length: 16 amino acids. Here the CDR3 reads CASSLGQGAAYTEAFF. The CDR3 nucleotides are TGTGCCAGCAGCTTAGGACAGGGGGCGGCGTACACTGAAGCTTTCTTT.

The genes are TRBV10-1 and TRBJ2-2; tentative D call: TRBD1 (6 bases). Trimming stripped 5 bases from V and 7 bases from J, with 11 bases between. The CDR3 has 13 amino acids. Germline CDR1 WNHNN, CDR2 SYGVQD (reference sequence). The CDR3 loop is CASSLDSGGELFF. CDR3 DNA sequence: TGCGCCAGCAGTTTGGACAGCGGCGGGGAGCTGTTTTTT.

The rearrangement joins TRBV5-1 to TRBJ2-7; D not certain. Germline loops: CDR1 SGHRS, CDR2 YFSETQ. The CDR3 consists of 15 residues. The V gene lost 3 bases and the J gene lost 1 base, with 14 bases spanning the gap. Written as DNA, the CDR3 is TGCGCCAGCAGCTCCGGAGTTCTGGGATCCTACGAGCAGTACTTC. Amino acid sequence: CASSSGVLGSYEQYF.

This sequence joins TRBV28 and TRBJ1-5; 7 nucleotides line up with TRBD1. V trimming: 7 bases; J trimming: 2 bases; junction bases outside the gene matches: 5. Germline CDR1 and CDR2: MDHEN and SYDVKM. This CDR3 has 14 amino acids. CDR3 nucleotide sequence: TGTGCCAGCACTACAGGGACAGGCAATCAGCCCCAGCATTTT. Translating gives CASTTGTGNQPQHF.

The chain employs TRBV28 and TRBJ1-2, with D tentatively TRBD1 (5 bases). Trimming removed 1 base at V and 3 bases at J, with 9 bases between. Germline V lookup: CDR1 MDHEN, CDR2 SYDVKM. The CDR3 contains 14 residues. This chain's CDR3 is CASSLYRTDYGYTF. DNA of the CDR3: TGTGCCAGCAGTTTATACAGGACCGACTATGGCTACACCTTC.

This clone was seen just once. The chain couples TRBV6-1 to TRBJ2-3, with a weak D call TRBD1 (6 bases). The ends were cut back, 6 bases at V and 4 bases at J, with 11 bases in the middle. The CDR3 totals 13 residues. Germline assignment: CDR1 MNHNS and CDR2 SASEGT. CDR3 sequence: CASRVGAPDTQYF. The CDR3 DNA sequence: TGTGCCAGCAGGGTGGGGGCCCCAGATACGCAGTATTTT.

The rearrangement uses TRBV4-2 and TRBJ2-5; the D is unclear. The CDR3 length is 15 residues. The V gene lost 1 base and the J gene lost 0 bases, with 9 bases spanning the gap. Per the germline V gene, CDR1 is LGHNA and CDR2 is YNFKEQ. The DNA for the CDR3 is TGTGCCAGCAGCCAAGTAGGTAGCAACCAAGAGACCCAGTACTTC. Translated: CASSQVGSNQETQYF.

CDR3 region: CASSYLQGKETQYF. As DNA, the CDR3 is TGTGCCAGCAGTTACTTACAGGGGAAAGAGACCCAGTACTTC. This chain connects TRBV6-6 to TRBJ2-5, with 7 nucleotides matching TRBD1. J gave up 3 bases and V 1 base, and 2 bases lay outside the gene matches. CDR1 and CDR2 (germline): MNHNY, SVGAGI (reference sequence). The CDR3 runs 14 residues.

The chain joins TRBV7-9 to TRBJ2-3; TRBD2 agrees at 8 bases. The CDR3 totals 17 residues. From germline, CDR1 is SEHNR and CDR2 FQNEAQ (reference sequence). The junction had 12 bases not matched to a gene; V was cut back by 5 bases and J by 2 bases. This CDR3 reads CASSDAGGSLLTDTQYF. The CDR3 DNA follows: TGTGCCAGCAGCGATGCGGGGGGCTCTCTTCTCACAGATACGCAGTATTTT. Supplemented by reference TRBV7-9 and TRBJ2-3, the full variable domain reads DTGVSQNPRHKITKRGQNVTFRCDPISEHNRLYWYRQTLGQGPEFLTYFQNEAQLEKSRLLSDRFSAERPKGSFSTLEIQRTEQGDSAMYLCASSDAGGSLLTDTQYFGPGTRLTVL.

The chain uses TRBV2 and TRBJ2-7, with TRBD1 identical over 9 bases. This CDR3 region has 13 residues. Trimming at V came to 7 bases and at J to 6 bases, leaving 7 bases not matched to a gene. Looked up from germline, CDR1 is SNHLY and CDR2 is FYNNEI. The CDR3 spells CASTGTGLPEQYF. CDR3 DNA: TGTGCCAGCACCGGGACAGGGCTCCCCGAGCAGTACTTC.

The gene calls are TRBV6-5 and TRBJ2-3; D perhaps matches TRBD2 (7 bases). CDR1 MNHEY and CDR2 SVGAGI come from the germline V gene. V was cut by 8 bases and J by 4 bases, with 16 bases left in between. The CDR3 is 14 amino acids. CDR3 protein: CASGQGRDADTQYF. CDR3 in DNA: TGTGCCAGCGGGCAGGGGAGGGATGCAGATACGCAGTATTTT.

The chain has TRBV27 and TRBJ1-1, with D unresolved. CDR3 length: 14 residues. Germline V lookup: CDR1 MNHEY, CDR2 SMNVEV (reference sequence). V was cut by 1 base and J by 5 bases, with 11 bases left in between. The CDR3: CASSLLGVGTEAFF. Written as DNA, the CDR3 is TGTGCCAGCAGTTTATTGGGAGTGGGGACTGAAGCTTTCTTT.

The rearrangement links TRBV2 to TRBJ1-4, with 10 bases aligning to TRBD1. The CDR3 contains 14 residues. Germline values: CDR1 SNHLY, CDR2 FYNNEI. The ends lost 6 bases at V and 8 bases at J; junction bases unmatched: 6. CDR3 sequence reads: CASSRTGGMEKLFF. CDR3 in DNA: TGTGCCAGCAGCCGGACAGGGGGGATGGAAAAACTGTTTTTT. The complete variable domain, with remaining parts taken from reference TRBV2 and TRBJ1-4, reads EPEVTQTPSHQVTQMGQEVILRCVPISNHLYFYWYRQILGQKVEFLVSFYNNEISEKSEIFDDQFSVERPDGSNFTLKIRSTKLEDSAMYFCASSRTGGMEKLFFGSGTQLSVL.

The chain joins TRBV7-8 to TRBJ2-5; unclear D gene. V lost 4 bases and J lost 1, with 10 bases in between. The CDR3 runs 14 residues. Germline CDR1 and CDR2: SGHVS and FQNEAQ. As DNA, the CDR3 is TGTGCCAGCAGCTCCTCCTGGTTCCAAGAGACCCAGTACTTC. Translated: CASSSSWFQETQYF.

V usage is TRBV6-1 and J usage is TRBJ1-1; D unclear. Germline CDR1 MNHNS, CDR2 SASEGT. The CDR3 loop spans 14 amino acids. Trimming stripped 6 bases from V and 0 bases from J, with 11 bases between. The CDR3 reads CASRVGPVNTEAFF. CDR3 nucleotides: TGTGCCAGCAGAGTAGGCCCGGTGAACACTGAAGCTTTCTTT.

V usage is TRBV6-6 and J usage is TRBJ1-3; the D gene is possibly TRBD1 (6 bases). Trimming left V 5 bases short and J 4 bases short, with 12 bases between. The CDR3 is 14 amino acids. CDR1 is MNHNY, CDR2 SVGAGI, per germline (reference sequence). The DNA of the CDR3 is TGTGCCAGCAGTAACCGGGACACAGGAAACACCATATATTTT. Translated, it gives CASSNRDTGNTIYF.

V gene TRBV6-5 combines with J gene TRBJ2-1, with D possibly being TRBD1 (5 bases). CDR3 length: 15 residues. The V gene lost 0 bases and the J gene lost 9 bases, with 15 bases spanning the gap. The germline V gene has CDR1 MNHEY and CDR2 SVGAGI. CDR3 sequence (DNA): TGTGCCAGCAGTTACTCGAAGCTAGTTCAGGGTGAGCAGTTCTTC. Its protein is CASSYSKLVQGEQFF.

This chain connects TRBV6-1 to TRBJ1-2; D is possibly TRBD1 (5 bases). The CDR3 has 14 residues. CDR1 and CDR2 (germline): MNHNS, SASEGT. Deletions cut 1 base from V and 5 bases from J, with 11 bases between. DNA for the CDR3: TGTGCCAGCAGTGAAGGGTTCGACAGTTATGGCTACACCTTC. It is translated as CASSEGFDSYGYTF.

The chain links TRBV11-2 to TRBJ2-5; no definite D call. CDR3 length: 15 residues. With 1 base removed from V and 4 bases from J, the gap between germline ends came to 13 bases. Germline V gene sequence: CDR1 SGHAT, CDR2 FQNNGV. CDR3 residues: CASSLAGASRETQYF. DNA for the CDR3: TGTGCCAGCAGCTTAGCCGGCGCCTCCAGAGAGACCCAGTACTTC.

The chain couples TRBV11-2 to TRBJ1-3; 11 nucleotides match TRBD1. The V gene end was trimmed by 2 bases and the J gene end by 2 bases; junction bases not matched to a gene: 8. This CDR3 has 18 amino acids. Germline CDR1 and CDR2: SGHAT and FQNNGV. In DNA form, the CDR3 reads TGTGCCAGCAGCTTAACCTTGACGGACAGGGGGCCTGGAAACACCATATATTTT. It specifies CASSLTLTDRGPGNTIYF.

This clone has a single count. CDR3 nucleotides: TGCGCCAGCAGCTATACTAGCGGACGAGATACGCAGTATTTT. Its protein product is CASSYTSGRDTQYF. V usage is TRBV5-1 and J usage is TRBJ2-3; 8 positions agree with TRBD2. The CDR3 is made up of 14 amino acids. Germline V lookup: CDR1 SGHRS, CDR2 YFSETQ. Germline trimming cut 3 bases from V and 5 bases from J; bases unmatched to any gene: 5.

The rearrangement joins TRBV7-9 to TRBJ2-2; 9 bases are a match to TRBD2. CDR1 and CDR2 (germline): SEHNR, FQNEAQ (reference sequence). Losses at the gene ends were 2 bases for V and 7 bases for J; bases not matched to a gene: 5. The CDR3 has 15 residues. In DNA, the CDR3 is TGTGCCAGCAGCTTATCTAGGACTAGCGACGGGGAGCTGTTTTTT. Its translation: CASSLSRTSDGELFF.

The V and J genes are TRBV29-1 and TRBJ2-3; D is uncertain. Germline V gene sequence: CDR1 SQVTM, CDR2 ANQGSEA. The CDR3 contains 12 residues. The V and J ends lost 0 bases and 0 bases respectively, with 1 base between them. CDR3 sequence (DNA): TGCAGCGTTGAAGATAGCACAGATACGCAGTATTTT. This encodes CSVEDSTDTQYF.

This clone was picked up a small number of times. This sequence joins TRBV6-6 and TRBJ1-2; D gene unclear. The CDR3 covers 13 residues. Germline V gives CDR1 MNHNY, CDR2 SVGAGI (reference sequence). V was pared by 7 bases and J by 2 bases, with 11 bases between. The CDR3 sequence is CASKDLQNYGYTF. Here the CDR3 DNA reads TGTGCCAGCAAAGACCTACAGAACTATGGCTACACCTTC.

This chain uses TRBV19 with TRBJ1-4; D unresolved. The CDR3 has 15 amino acids. The V gene lost 4 bases and the J gene lost 0 bases, with 9 bases spanning the gap. Per germline, CDR1 LNHDA and CDR2 SQIVND (reference sequence). The CDR3 bases are TGTGCCAGTAGTAGTCTTCCGGCAACTAATGAAAAACTGTTTTTT. It codes for CASSSLPATNEKLFF.